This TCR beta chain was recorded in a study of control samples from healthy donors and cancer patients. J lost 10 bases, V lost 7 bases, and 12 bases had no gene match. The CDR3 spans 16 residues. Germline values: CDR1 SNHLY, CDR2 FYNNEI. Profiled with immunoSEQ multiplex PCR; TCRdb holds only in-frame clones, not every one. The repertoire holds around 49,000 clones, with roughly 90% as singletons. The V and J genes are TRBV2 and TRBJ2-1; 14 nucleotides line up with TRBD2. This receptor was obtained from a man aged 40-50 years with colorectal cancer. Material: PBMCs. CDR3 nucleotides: TGTGCCAGCAATTTAGAGGGACTAGCGGGAGTCTTGGAGCAGTTCTTC. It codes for CASNLEGLAGVLEQFF.